A single sample gave rise to the 6 T cell receptor beta chains below, sequenced in a study of beta chain features in type 1 diabetes. The authors reverse transcribed all of the isolated RNA, so sequencing captured expressed TCRB transcripts. Only in-frame clones appear in the TCRdb table, and some are missing; sequencing was by immunoSEQ multiplex PCR. The sample includes some 220,000 clones, about a tenth seen only once; the top ten take roughly 1.3%. The material sequenced was central memory CD4+ T cells from blood. These receptors were collected from a man between 18 and 35 years old in good health.

This clone was observed a few times. The chain combines TRBV30 with TRBJ1-2; D remains ambiguous. This CDR3 spans 10 amino acids. Trimming took 6 bases from V and 6 from J, leaving 8 bases between them. Germline V lookup: CDR1 GTSNPN, CDR2 SVGIG (reference sequence). The CDR3 nucleotides are TGTGCCTGTCGAGGTGATGGCTACACCTTC. Translating gives CACRGDGYTF.

The V and J genes are TRBV5-4 and TRBJ2-1; maybe TRBD2 (6 bases). V was pared by 4 bases and J by 3 bases, with 20 bases between. Germline-derived CDR1 and CDR2 are SGHNT and YYREEE (reference sequence). The CDR3 spans 17 residues. The CDR3 spells CASSPRTVAEYYNEQFF. For the CDR3, the DNA is TGTGCCAGCAGCCCTCGAACTGTAGCGGAATACTACAATGAGCAGTTCTTC.

The chain combines TRBV2 with TRBJ1-2; D is unresolved. V lost 7 bases to trimming and J lost 2 bases, with 8 bases between them. Per the germline V gene, CDR1 is SNHLY and CDR2 is FYNNEI. CDR3 length equals 12 residues. The CDR3 protein is CASKPGNYGYTF. The CDR3 DNA follows: TGTGCCAGCAAGCCAGGAAACTATGGCTACACCTTC.

This clone was observed at least ten times. The chain combines TRBV30 with TRBJ2-7; perhaps D is TRBD1 or TRBD2 (6 bases each). The CDR3 totals 16 residues. Trimming removed 0 bases from V and 0 bases from J, with 15 bases in between. CDR1 is GTSNPN, CDR2 SVGIG, per germline (reference sequence). CDR3 coding DNA: TGTGCCTGGAGTGTACATGGGGGGCGGAACTCCTACGAGCAGTACTTC. Its protein is CAWSVHGGRNSYEQYF.

V gene TRBV4-3 combines with J gene TRBJ2-2; D is tentatively TRBD1 or TRBD2 (5 bases each). CDR3 length: 16 residues. V was clipped by 0 bases and J by 7 bases, with 15 bases between them. Germline-derived CDR1 and CDR2 are LGHNA and YSLEER. The CDR3 loop is CASSQDPAGSNGELFF. DNA for the CDR3: TGCGCCAGCAGCCAAGATCCTGCAGGGAGTAACGGGGAGCTGTTTTTT.

This clone showed up many times. This chain links TRBV11-2 with TRBJ1-1; D is uncertain. The V end was cut by 1 base, the J end by 5 bases, with 5 bases between. Per germline, CDR1 SGHAT and CDR2 FQNNGV. CDR3 length: 12 residues. The CDR3 DNA follows: TGTGCCAGCAGCTTAGTCGGTACTGAAGCTTTCTTT. It yields the protein CASSLVGTEAFF.